Below, 11 T cell receptor beta chains from the same sample are listed, as sequenced in a study of response to subunit inactivated influenza vaccine. MiXCR was run by TCRdb on the RT-PCR reads, yielding one entry per CDR3 protein. The sample gives roughly 780,000 distinct CDR3 sequences, about a fifth of which show up once; roughly 11% is in the top ten. The material was PBMCs from blood, obtained roughly 5 days after vaccination. These receptors originate from a man over 45 who received an inactivated influenza vaccine.

The rearrangement uses TRBV20-1 and TRBJ2-3, with TRBD2 identical over 7 bases. The CDR3 covers 16 residues. V lost 3 bases and J lost 1; bases outside the gene matches: 10. The germline CDR1 and CDR2 sequences are DFQATT and SNEGSKA (reference sequence). The CDR3 spells CSASTGLAGGTDTQYF. In DNA form, the CDR3 reads TGCAGTGCTAGTACGGGACTTGCGGGAGGCACAGATACGCAGTATTTT.

The chain combines TRBV7-2 with TRBJ1-5, with 10 bases fitting TRBD1. Germline V gene data show CDR1 as SGHTA and CDR2 as FQGNSA. The CDR3 runs 14 residues. The V and J ends lost 5 bases and 7 bases, in that order; junction bases with no gene match: 5. CDR3 residues: CASSQTGGGQPQHF. CDR3 nucleotide sequence: TGTGCCAGCAGCCAGACAGGGGGCGGGCAGCCCCAGCATTTT.

A few counts support this clonotype. The CDR3, as DNA: TGTGCCATCAGTGTCCGGAGCGGGAGGTCGGACAATGAGCAGTTCTTC. Translating gives CAISVRSGRSDNEQFF. The rearrangement uses TRBV10-3 and TRBJ2-1; TRBD2 matches 9 bases. V gave up 4 bases and J gave up 5 bases; unmatched junction bases: 9. CDR3 size: 16 residues. CDR1 ENHRY and CDR2 SYGVKD come from the germline V gene.

In its sample, this clonotype was seen a few times. This chain connects TRBV20-1 to TRBJ2-1, with unresolved D. V lost 1 base and J lost 6, with 7 bases in between. This CDR3 is 12 amino acids long. In germline, CDR1 is DFQATT, CDR2 SNEGSKA (reference sequence). Written as DNA, the CDR3 is TGCAGTGCTAGAGGGGCGGTCAATGAGCAGTTCTTC. Amino acid sequence: CSARGAVNEQFF.

The table lists this clonotype with a few counts. This chain joins TRBV4-3 and TRBJ2-2, with D unclear. V was cut by 2 bases and J by 2 bases, with 12 bases left in between. In germline, CDR1 is LGHNA, CDR2 YSLEER. This CDR3 comprises 16 residues. CDR3 loop: CASSQTSRINTGELFF. CDR3 DNA: TGCGCCAGCAGCCAAACCAGCAGGATTAACACCGGGGAGCTGTTTTTT.

The V gene is TRBV29-1, the J gene TRBJ1-1; a possible D gene is TRBD1 (5 bases). This CDR3 has 13 residues. With 2 bases removed from V and 4 bases from J, the gap between germline ends came to 11 bases. Germline CDR1 and CDR2: SQVTM and ANQGSEA. The CDR3 sequence: CSVESYRPTEAFF. In DNA, the CDR3 is TGCAGCGTTGAAAGTTACAGGCCCACTGAAGCTTTCTTT.

This clonotype was seen only a few times. The chain links TRBV21-1 to TRBJ2-4; the table's D call, TRBD2, was not checked against the DNA. TRBV21-1 is labeled a pseudogene. The CDR3 length is 18 residues. The CDR3 region has the DNA TGTGCCAGCAGCGCCCGGACTAGCGGGAGGAGGGCCAAAAACATTCAGTACTTC. Translated: CASSARTSGRRAKNIQYF.

This clonotype has just a few counts. The rearrangement links TRBV7-2 to TRBJ2-5; perhaps TRBD2 as D (6 bases). Germline V gene data show CDR1 as SGHTA and CDR2 as FQGNSA. The V and J ends lost 5 bases and 2 bases respectively, with 15 bases between them. The CDR3 sequence is 15 residues long. The CDR3 loop reads CASSQKRAVQETQYF. The DNA of the CDR3 is TGTGCCAGCAGCCAGAAGCGGGCCGTACAAGAGACCCAGTACTTC.

This sequence joins TRBV6-2 or TRBV6-3 and TRBJ2-1; tentative D call: TRBD2 (6 bases). In germline, CDR1 is MNHEY, CDR2 SVGEGT. The CDR3 extends over 11 amino acids. V gave up 5 bases and J gave up 12 bases, with 11 bases separating them. DNA for the CDR3: TGTGCCAGCAGTCTGGGGGGAAGGCAGTTCTTC. It yields the protein CASSLGGRQFF.

The gene calls are TRBV6-2 or TRBV6-3 and TRBJ2-7; 8 bases align to TRBD2. V gave up 6 bases and J gave up 2 bases; unmatched junction bases: 9. The CDR3 loop spans 15 amino acids. Germline V CDR1 and CDR2: MNHEY, SVGEGT. CDR3: CASRNQPGLAYEQYF. The CDR3, as DNA: TGTGCCAGCAGAAACCAACCGGGACTAGCCTACGAGCAGTACTTC.

The gene calls are TRBV29-1 and TRBJ2-7; TRBD1 agrees at 10 bases. This CDR3 has 12 residues. Trimming removed 7 bases from V and 6 bases from J; junction bases left unmatched: 6. Germline CDR1 and CDR2: SQVTM and ANQGSEA. The CDR3 nucleotides read TGCAGCGGGGGGGACAGGGGAACCGAGCAGTACTTC. It yields the protein CSGGDRGTEQYF.